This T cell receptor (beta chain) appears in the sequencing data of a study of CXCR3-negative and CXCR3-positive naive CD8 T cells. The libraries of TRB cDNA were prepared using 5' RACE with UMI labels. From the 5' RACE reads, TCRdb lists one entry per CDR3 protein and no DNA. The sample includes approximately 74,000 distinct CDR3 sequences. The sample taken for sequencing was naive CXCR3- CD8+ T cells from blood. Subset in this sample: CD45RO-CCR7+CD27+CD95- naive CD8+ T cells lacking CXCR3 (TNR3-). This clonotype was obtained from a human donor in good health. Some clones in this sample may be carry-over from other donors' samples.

The CDR3: CASSPGSGGLNEQYF. This chain connects TRBV7-2 to TRBJ2-7; checking the TCRdb D call of TRBD2 is not possible without DNA. CDR1 and CDR2 (germline): SGHTA, FQGNSA. The CDR3 sequence is 15 residues long.